These 23 T cell receptor beta chains were all obtained from the same sample, sequenced in a study of beta chain features in type 1 diabetes. Study findings and constraints: The study found moderately but significantly shorter TCRB CDR3s in all four CD4+ subsets of Type 1 diabetes patients.

Their target antigens are unknown. Expressed TCRB transcripts were sequenced because the entire RNA isolate underwent reverse transcription. Produced via immunoSEQ multiplex PCR; TCRdb's table is partial and in-frame only. The sample shows some 270,000 clones, roughly a tenth of them seen only once. Material for sequencing was naive CD4+ T cells from blood. The receptors shown here come from a man aged 25 to 40 with type 1 diabetes.

The chain couples TRBV15 to TRBJ1-1; 7 nucleotides match TRBD1. Germline CDR1 reads LNHNV; CDR2 reads YYDKDF (reference sequence). With 7 bases clipped from V and 1 base from J, the junction kept 9 bases outside the gene matches. The CDR3 is 15 residues long. Written as DNA, the CDR3 is TGTGCCACCAAGACGGTATGGGACAGGAACACTGAAGCTTTCTTT. Its translation is CATKTVWDRNTEAFF.

This clone has more than one count but fewer than ten. The V call is TRBV5-4, the J call TRBJ2-4; tentative D call: TRBD2 (6 bases). V shed 4 bases and J shed 6 bases, with 14 bases lying between them. Germline CDR1 SGHNT, CDR2 YYREEE (reference sequence). CDR3 length: 14 amino acids. CDR3 amino acids: CASSLDAGRNIQYF. The DNA for the CDR3 is TGTGCCAGCAGCCTTGACGCGGGACGAAACATTCAGTACTTC.

This chain uses TRBV28 with TRBJ2-5; no definite D call. V was pared by 2 bases and J by 0 bases, with 4 bases between. The CDR3 totals 13 residues. CDR1 is MDHEN and CDR2 is SYDVKM in the germline V gene. The CDR3 here is CASSLSYQETQYF. CDR3 bases: TGTGCCAGCAGTTTAAGCTACCAAGAGACCCAGTACTTC.

This clone turned up a few times. V and J are TRBV4-2 and TRBJ1-2; the D is unclear. The CDR3 runs to 13 residues. Deletions cut 5 bases from V and 5 bases from J, with 12 bases between. The germline gives CDR1 LGHNA, CDR2 YNFKEQ. The CDR3 here is CASSYGLSYGYTF. The CDR3 DNA is TGTGCCAGCAGCTACGGTCTGAGTTATGGCTACACCTTC.

The chain joins TRBV18 to TRBJ2-7; 7 nucleotides align to TRBD1. The length of the CDR3 is 14 residues. CDR1 and CDR2 from the germline V gene are KGHSH and LQKENI. The V gene end was trimmed by 5 bases and the J gene end by 2 bases; junction bases not matched to a gene: 6. CDR3 DNA sequence: TGTGCCAGCTCAGTGACAGGGACGACCTACGAGCAGTACTTC. Its translation: CASSVTGTTYEQYF.

This sequence joins TRBV5-6 and TRBJ2-5; D is ambiguous. Per germline, CDR1 SGHDT and CDR2 YYEEEE. The germline V and J ends were trimmed by 0 bases and 2 bases, with 14 bases remaining between them. The CDR3 sequence is 16 residues long. The CDR3 here is CASSLDPLKRQETQYF. The CDR3 nucleotides read TGTGCCAGCAGCTTGGACCCTTTGAAGAGGCAAGAGACCCAGTACTTC.

A few counts support this clone. The CDR3 sequence: CASSFGLKETQYF. The DNA for the CDR3 is TGCGCCAGCAGCTTTGGGCTCAAAGAGACCCAGTACTTC. The V and J genes are TRBV5-1 and TRBJ2-5; no reliable D call. Per the germline V gene, CDR1 is SGHRS and CDR2 is YFSETQ. V was cut by 2 bases and J by 3 bases, with 8 bases left in between. The CDR3 has 13 residues.

The chain is built from TRBV7-2 and TRBJ2-7; TRBD1 aligns across 8 bases. J was trimmed by 6 bases and V by 5 bases; bases with no gene match: 9. The CDR3 is 14 residues long. Germline loops: CDR1 SGHTA, CDR2 FQGNSA. The CDR3: CASSQRTGLGEQYF. In DNA form, the CDR3 reads TGTGCCAGCAGCCAGAGGACAGGGTTGGGCGAGCAGTACTTC.

The V gene is TRBV5-4, the J gene TRBJ1-1; D is possibly TRBD1 (5 bases). Per the germline V gene, CDR1 is SGHNT and CDR2 is YYREEE (reference sequence). This CDR3 comprises 14 residues. Trimming shortened V by 4 bases and J by 5 bases, and 15 bases separated the two germline ends. CDR3 in DNA: TGTGCCAGCAGCCTGGGACTGTTAGTTACTGAAGCTTTCTTT. It specifies CASSLGLLVTEAFF.

The CDR3, as DNA: TGTGCCAGCAGTACCCCACAGGGGAACACTGAAGCTTTCTTT. Its translation is CASSTPQGNTEAFF. The V gene is TRBV6-5, the J gene TRBJ1-1; TRBD1 might be the D (6 bases). Germline V gene data show CDR1 as MNHEY and CDR2 as SVGAGI. V gave up 5 bases and J gave up 1 base, with 11 bases separating them. The CDR3 loop spans 14 amino acids.

V is TRBV2 and J is TRBJ1-5, with D perhaps matching TRBD1 (6 bases). The V end was cut by 4 bases, the J end by 0 bases, with 10 bases between. The V gene's germline CDR1 is SNHLY and CDR2 FYNNEI. The CDR3 sequence is 15 residues long. CDR3 loop: CASSAGEFSNQPQHF. CDR3 coding DNA: TGTGCCAGCAGTGCAGGGGAGTTTAGCAATCAGCCCCAGCATTTT. The variable domain in full, completed from reference TRBV2 and TRBJ1-5, reads EPEVTQTPSHQVTQMGQEVILRCVPISNHLYFYWYRQILGQKVEFLVSFYNNEISEKSEIFDDQFSVERPDGSNFTLKIRSTKLEDSAMYFCASSAGEFSNQPQHFGDGTRLSIL.

Details on this clone: Other DNA sequences within the sample encode an identical CDR3. The chain couples TRBV5-1 to TRBJ2-2; D gene unclear. CDR1 is SGHRS, CDR2 YFSETQ, per germline. V was shortened by 1 base and J by 2 bases, with 6 bases between the two germline ends. CDR3 length equals 14 residues. The CDR3 bases are TGCGCCAGCAGCTTGACACCTAACACCGGGGAGCTGTTTTTT. This sequence encodes CASSLTPNTGELFF.

The rearrangement joins TRBV19 to TRBJ2-6, with D perhaps matching TRBD2 (6 bases). Looked up from germline, CDR1 is LNHDA and CDR2 is SQIVND (reference sequence). The CDR3 spans 15 residues. With 5 bases removed from V and 2 bases from J, the gap between germline ends came to 10 bases. In nucleotides, the CDR3 is TGTGCCAGTAGTGGAGGGGCTGCTGGGGCCAACGTCCTGACTTTC. Encoded protein: CASSGGAAGANVLTF.

The chain links TRBV5-1 to TRBJ2-5; TRBD2 matches at 12 bases. Germline V gene data show CDR1 as SGHRS and CDR2 as YFSETQ. This CDR3 is built from 18 residues. Trimming cost V 4 bases and J 2 bases; bases outside gene matches: 12. The DNA for the CDR3 is TGCGCCAGCAGCCCCGGGCCTAGCGGGGGGGACCTACAAGAGACCCAGTACTTC. Translated: CASSPGPSGGDLQETQYF.

The J gene is TRBJ2-1, the V gene TRBV5-1; 8 nucleotides align to TRBD2. CDR3 length: 14 amino acids. The V and J ends lost 7 bases and 5 bases, in that order; junction bases with no gene match: 8. CDR1 SGHRS and CDR2 YFSETQ come from the germline V gene. CDR3 sequence (DNA): TGCGCCAGCGCGGCGGGGGGCCCGAACAATGAGCAGTTCTTC. Translating gives CASAAGGPNNEQFF.

This clone was counted only a few times. The chain uses TRBV30 and TRBJ1-5; 7 bases line up with TRBD1. Germline V gene data show CDR1 as GTSNPN and CDR2 as SVGIG (reference sequence). The J segment lost 4 bases and the V segment lost 7 bases, leaving 4 bases of the junction unmatched. This CDR3 has 12 residues. CDR3 sequence reads: CASQQGNQPQHF. The CDR3 nucleotides are TGTGCCTCACAACAGGGGAATCAGCCCCAGCATTTT.

This clone came up a few times. The rearrangement uses TRBV7-6 and TRBJ2-3, with D perhaps TRBD2 (5 bases). The length of the CDR3 is 14 residues. Trimming pared 5 bases from V and 3 bases from J, leaving 12 bases between. From germline, CDR1 is SGHVS and CDR2 FNYEAQ. CDR3 region: CASSPSLVTDTQYF. The CDR3 nucleotides are TGTGCCAGCAGCCCCTCACTAGTGACAGATACGCAGTATTTT.

This clone turned up a few times. The chain carries TRBV5-1 and TRBJ2-7, with D perhaps matching TRBD2 (6 bases). V dropped 4 bases and J dropped 1 base, with 9 bases sitting between them. The CDR3 is made up of 13 amino acids. Germline V CDR1 and CDR2: SGHRS, YFSETQ. This CDR3 is CASSAGRSYEQYF. In nucleotides, the CDR3 is TGCGCCAGCAGCGCGGGGAGGTCCTACGAGCAGTACTTC. Complete variable domain (other parts from reference TRBV5-1 and TRBJ2-7): KAGVTQTPRYLIKTRGQQVTLSCSPISGHRSVSWYQQTPGQGLQFLFEYFSETQRNKGNFPGRFSGRQFSNSRSEMNVSTLELGDSALYLCASSAGRSYEQYFGPGTRLTVT.

The chain combines TRBV27 with TRBJ1-2; weak D call: TRBD1 (6 bases). This CDR3 region has 13 residues. The V gene's germline CDR1 is MNHEY and CDR2 SMNVEV (reference sequence). Between the trimmed V and J ends, which lost 6 bases and 1 base, there was a span of 9 bases. CDR3 sequence (DNA): TGTGCCAGCAGCACAGGGATTAACTATGGCTACACCTTC. Protein product: CASSTGINYGYTF.

This sequence joins TRBV9 and TRBJ1-2; tentatively, D is TRBD1 (5 bases). CDR1 and CDR2 (germline): SGDLS, YYNGEE. Between the trimmed V and J ends, which lost 2 bases and 6 bases, there was a span of 17 bases. The CDR3 extends over 15 amino acids. The CDR3 loop reads CASSVYSTGTHGYTF. CDR3 bases: TGTGCCAGCAGCGTGTATTCTACAGGCACTCATGGCTACACCTTC.

This clone was detected once. This chain links TRBV5-1 with TRBJ1-4, with D hard to call. This CDR3 spans 14 amino acids. Germline loops: CDR1 SGHRS, CDR2 YFSETQ. Trimming pared 2 bases from V and 8 bases from J, leaving 13 bases between. Here the CDR3 reads CASSFSVEAEKLFF. DNA for the CDR3: TGCGCCAGCAGCTTCTCCGTTGAGGCCGAAAAACTGTTTTTT.

The chain couples TRBV28 to TRBJ1-5; 9 bases line up with TRBD1. V lost 6 bases to trimming and J lost 7 bases; unmatched junction nucleotides: 10. Germline V gene data show CDR1 as MDHEN and CDR2 as SYDVKM. CDR3 length: 15 amino acids. CDR3 region: CASSPAGTGRQPQHF. DNA of the CDR3: TGTGCCAGCAGCCCTGCCGGGACAGGGAGGCAGCCCCAGCATTTT.

The DNA for the CDR3 is TGCGCCAGCAGCCCTGGAGGGGCACCTTACGAGCAGTACTTC. As protein: CASSPGGAPYEQYF. The V gene is TRBV5-1, the J gene TRBJ2-7, with D possibly TRBD2 on 6 matching bases. The ends were cut back, 4 bases at V and 4 bases at J, with 15 bases in the middle. This CDR3 spans 14 amino acids. Germline CDR1 and CDR2: SGHRS and YFSETQ.